Reported below is one T cell receptor (beta chain). This sample stems from a study of T cell changes during pregnancy in multiple sclerosis. This CDR3 has 13 residues. V shed 5 bases and J shed 3 bases, with 11 bases lying between them. The germline CDR1 and CDR2 sequences are MNHEY and SMNVEV (reference sequence). Sequencing used immunoSEQ multiplex PCR; TCRdb keeps in-frame clones, though not all of them. The table has approximately 83,000 clones, 85% to 95% seen once. The source was peripheral blood, collected in the third trimester of pregnancy. J is TRBJ2-7 and V is TRBV27; D may be TRBD1 (6 bases). This receptor was identified in a female donor with multiple sclerosis, enrolled in a pregnancy study. The CDR3 region has the DNA TGTGCCAGCAGTATCTCAGGGGTCTACGAGCAGTACTTC. Protein sequence: CASSISGVYEQYF.